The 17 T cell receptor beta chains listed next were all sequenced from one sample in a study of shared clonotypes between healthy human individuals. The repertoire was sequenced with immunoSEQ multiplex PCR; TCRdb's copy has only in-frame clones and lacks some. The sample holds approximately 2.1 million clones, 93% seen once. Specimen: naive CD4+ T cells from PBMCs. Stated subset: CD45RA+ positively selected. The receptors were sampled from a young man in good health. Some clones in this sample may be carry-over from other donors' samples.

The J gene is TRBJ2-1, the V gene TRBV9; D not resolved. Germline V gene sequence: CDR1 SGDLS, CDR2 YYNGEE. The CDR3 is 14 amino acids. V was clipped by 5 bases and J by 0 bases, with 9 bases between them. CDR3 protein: CASSFGSSYNEQFF. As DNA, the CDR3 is TGTGCCAGCAGTTTCGGTAGCTCCTACAATGAGCAGTTCTTC. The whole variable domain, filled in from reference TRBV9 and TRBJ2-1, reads DSGVTQTPKHLITATGQRVTLRCSPRSGDLSVYWYQQSLDQGLQFLIQYYNGEERAKGNILERFSAQQFPDLHSELNLSSLELGDSALYFCASSFGSSYNEQFFGPGTRLTVL.

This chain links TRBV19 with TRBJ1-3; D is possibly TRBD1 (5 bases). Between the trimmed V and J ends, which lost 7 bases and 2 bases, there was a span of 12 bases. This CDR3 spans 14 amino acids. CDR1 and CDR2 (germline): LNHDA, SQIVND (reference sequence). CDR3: CASTSRGPGNTIYF. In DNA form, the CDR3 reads TGTGCCAGTACCTCCCGGGGACCTGGAAACACCATATATTTT.

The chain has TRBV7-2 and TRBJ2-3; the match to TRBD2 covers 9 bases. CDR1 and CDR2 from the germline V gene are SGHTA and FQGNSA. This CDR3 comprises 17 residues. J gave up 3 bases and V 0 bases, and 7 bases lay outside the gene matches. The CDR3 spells CASSLATVAGGTDTQYF. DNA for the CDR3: TGTGCCAGCAGCTTAGCGACGGTCGCGGGAGGGACAGATACGCAGTATTTT.

The CDR3 bases are TGTGCCAGTAGTATAGATCCAGGGTACCAGCCCCAGCATTTT. Translating gives CASSIDPGYQPQHF. The rearrangement links TRBV19 to TRBJ1-5; possible D gene TRBD1, 5 bases. Trimming took 0 bases from V and 7 from J, leaving 10 bases between them. This CDR3 contains 14 residues. CDR1 is LNHDA and CDR2 is SQIVND in the germline V gene (reference sequence).

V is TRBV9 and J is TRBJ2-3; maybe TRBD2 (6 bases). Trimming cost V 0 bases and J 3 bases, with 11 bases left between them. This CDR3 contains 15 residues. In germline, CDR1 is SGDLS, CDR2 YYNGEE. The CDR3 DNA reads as TGTGCCAGCAGCGTAGCGGGAGCTGGGACAGATACGCAGTATTTT. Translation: CASSVAGAGTDTQYF.

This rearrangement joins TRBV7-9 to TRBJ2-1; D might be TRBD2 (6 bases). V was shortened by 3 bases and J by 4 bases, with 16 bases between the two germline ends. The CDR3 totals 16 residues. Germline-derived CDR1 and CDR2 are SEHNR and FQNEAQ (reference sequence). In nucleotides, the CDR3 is TGTGCCAGCAGCTTGTCACTCGGCGGGGAATACAATGAGCAGTTCTTC. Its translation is CASSLSLGGEYNEQFF. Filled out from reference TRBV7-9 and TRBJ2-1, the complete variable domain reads DTGVSQNPRHKITKRGQNVTFRCDPISEHNRLYWYRQTLGQGPEFLTYFQNEAQLEKSRLLSDRFSAERPKGSFSTLEIQRTEQGDSAMYLCASSLSLGGEYNEQFFGPGTRLTVL.

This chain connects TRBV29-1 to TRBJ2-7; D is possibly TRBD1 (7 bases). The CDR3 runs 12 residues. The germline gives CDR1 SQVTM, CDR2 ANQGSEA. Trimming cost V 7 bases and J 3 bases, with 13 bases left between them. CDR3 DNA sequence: TGCAGCGCTCGCGGGACAGTCTACGAGCAGTACTTC. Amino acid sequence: CSARGTVYEQYF.

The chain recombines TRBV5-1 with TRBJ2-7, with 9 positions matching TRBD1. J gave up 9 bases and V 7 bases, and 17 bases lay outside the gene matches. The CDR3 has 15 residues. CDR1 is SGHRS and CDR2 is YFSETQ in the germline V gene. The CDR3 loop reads CASAPGDREGQRQYF. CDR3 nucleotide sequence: TGCGCCAGCGCCCCCGGGGACAGGGAGGGTCAGAGGCAGTACTTC.

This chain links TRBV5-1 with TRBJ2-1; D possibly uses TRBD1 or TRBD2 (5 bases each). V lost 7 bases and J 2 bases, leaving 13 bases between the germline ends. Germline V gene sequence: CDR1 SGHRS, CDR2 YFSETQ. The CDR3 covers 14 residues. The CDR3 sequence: CASGARGPYNEQFF. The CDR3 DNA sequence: TGCGCCAGCGGGGCGAGAGGGCCCTACAATGAGCAGTTCTTC.

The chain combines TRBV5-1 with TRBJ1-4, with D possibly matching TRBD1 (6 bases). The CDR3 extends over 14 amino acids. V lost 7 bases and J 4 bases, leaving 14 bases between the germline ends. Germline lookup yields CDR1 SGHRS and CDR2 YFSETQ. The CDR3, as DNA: TGCGCCAGCCGCCGGGACACCGATAATGAAAAACTGTTTTTT. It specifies CASRRDTDNEKLFF.

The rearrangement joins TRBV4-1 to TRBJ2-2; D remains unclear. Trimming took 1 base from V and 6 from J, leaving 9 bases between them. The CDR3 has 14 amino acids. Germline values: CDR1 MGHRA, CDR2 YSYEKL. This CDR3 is CASSQGYLAGELFF. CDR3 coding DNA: TGCGCCAGCAGCCAAGGGTATCTGGCCGGGGAGCTGTTTTTT.

CDR3 in amino acids: CASSLSYRVQGEQYF. CDR3 bases: TGTGCCAGCAGTCTAAGCTACAGGGTCCAAGGCGAGCAGTACTTC. This chain connects TRBV6-1 to TRBJ2-7; possible D gene TRBD1, 6 bases. Trimming stripped 5 bases from V and 6 bases from J, with 20 bases between. Per the germline V gene, CDR1 is MNHNS and CDR2 is SASEGT. The CDR3 contains 15 residues.

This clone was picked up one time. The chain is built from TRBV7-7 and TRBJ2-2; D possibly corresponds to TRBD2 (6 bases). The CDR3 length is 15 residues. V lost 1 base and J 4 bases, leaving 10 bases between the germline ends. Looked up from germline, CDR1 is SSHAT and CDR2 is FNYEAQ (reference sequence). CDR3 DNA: TGTGCCAGCAGCTTAGTTCTCGGGGGCACCGGGGAGCTGTTTTTT. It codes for CASSLVLGGTGELFF.

The CDR3 region is CASSLSKTAAVREAFF. The CDR3 DNA reads TGTGCCAGCAGTTTATCGAAAACGGCAGCTGTTCGTGAAGCTTTCTTT. The chain combines TRBV27 with TRBJ1-1; D call uncertain. V dropped 0 bases and J dropped 7 bases, with 18 bases sitting between them. This CDR3 comprises 16 residues. Germline values: CDR1 MNHEY, CDR2 SMNVEV (reference sequence).

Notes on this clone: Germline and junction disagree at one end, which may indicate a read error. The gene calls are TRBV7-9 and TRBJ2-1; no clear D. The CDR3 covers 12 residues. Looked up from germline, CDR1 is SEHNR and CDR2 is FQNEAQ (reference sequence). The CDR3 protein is CAGSPQDNEQFF. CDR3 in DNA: TGTGCCGGCAGCCCTCAGGACAATGAGCAGTTCTTC.

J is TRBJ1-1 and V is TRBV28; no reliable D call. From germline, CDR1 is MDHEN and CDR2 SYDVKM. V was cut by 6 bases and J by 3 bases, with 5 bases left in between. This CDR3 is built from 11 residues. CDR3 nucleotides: TGTGCCAGCAGGGAGGACACTGAAGCTTTCTTT. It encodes CASREDTEAFF.

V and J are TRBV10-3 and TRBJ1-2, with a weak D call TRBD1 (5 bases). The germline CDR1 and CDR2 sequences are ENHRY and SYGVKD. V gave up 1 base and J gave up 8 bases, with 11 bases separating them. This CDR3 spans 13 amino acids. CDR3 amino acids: CAISEFSRGGYTF. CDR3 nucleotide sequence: TGTGCCATCAGTGAGTTCTCTCGGGGGGGCTACACCTTC.